This T cell receptor (beta chain) emerged from a study of shared clonotypes between healthy human individuals. Clones were read by immunoSEQ multiplex PCR, and TCRdb kept only the in-frame ones, dropping some. The table shows 950,000 to 1,100,000 clones, with approximately 80% occurring only once. The CDR3 has 14 amino acids. The germline V gene encodes CDR1 KGHSH and CDR2 LQKENI. With V trimmed by 2 bases and J by 5 bases, 3 bases remained unmatched. Specimen: memory CD4+ T cells from PBMCs. Described subset: CD45RA-negative fraction. The receptor's source is a man aged 18 to 35 in good health. Some clones in this sample may be carry-over from other donors' samples. The chain employs TRBV18 and TRBJ2-1; TRBD2 matches 7 bases. For the CDR3, the DNA is TGTGCCAGCTCACCATCAACTAGCGACAATGAGCAGTTCTTC. Protein product: CASSPSTSDNEQFF.